A single sample gave rise to the 11 T cell receptor beta chains below, sequenced in a study of T cell responses to AZD1222 COVID-19 vaccine. Only in-frame clones appear in the TCRdb table, and some are missing; sequencing was by immunoSEQ multiplex PCR. Altogether around 44,000 clones are present, 86% being singletons, with the ten largest covering less than 9%. The sequencing here drew on peripheral blood, taken 28 days after the second AZD1222 dose. These receptor sequences come from an adult who received the AZD1222 COVID-19 vaccine.

This clone was recorded once. The rearrangement uses TRBV6-2 or TRBV6-3 and TRBJ2-7, with a weak D call TRBD2 (7 bases). The V gene's germline CDR1 is MNHEY and CDR2 SVGEGT. The CDR3 totals 12 residues. The V gene lost 0 bases and the J gene lost 11 bases, with 11 bases spanning the gap. The CDR3 sequence: CASSYSRGREYF. In nucleotides, the CDR3 is TGTGCCAGCAGTTACTCAAGGGGGAGGGAGTACTTC.

The V and J genes are TRBV4-1 and TRBJ1-2; 7 bases are shared with TRBD1. J was trimmed by 4 bases and V by 1 base; bases with no gene match: 3. Looked up from germline, CDR1 is MGHRA and CDR2 is YSYEKL. The CDR3 loop spans 14 amino acids. The CDR3 loop is CASSQAGTVYGYTF. CDR3 sequence (DNA): TGCGCCAGCAGCCAAGCCGGGACAGTCTATGGCTACACCTTC.

The V and J genes are TRBV5-6 and TRBJ1-3, with 8 bases matching TRBD1. The V segment lost 4 bases and the J segment 0 bases; nucleotides outside the gene matches: 9. The CDR3 loop spans 17 amino acids. Germline values: CDR1 SGHDT, CDR2 YYEEEE. CDR3 in amino acids: CASSPPWDRFSGNTIYF. The CDR3 DNA reads as TGTGCCAGCAGCCCCCCTTGGGACAGGTTCTCTGGAAACACCATATATTTT.

This clone was observed a handful of times. The V gene is TRBV4-2, the J gene TRBJ2-1, with D perhaps TRBD2 (5 bases). In germline, CDR1 is LGHNA, CDR2 YNFKEQ. Trimming cost V 4 bases and J 9 bases, with 22 bases left between them. The CDR3 loop spans 16 amino acids. The DNA for the CDR3 is TGTGCCAGCAGCCGGCGAATACTGGACTCGGGTAGTGAGCAGTTCTTC. This encodes CASSRRILDSGSEQFF.

The rearrangement links TRBV9 to TRBJ1-2; D not certain. Germline V gene sequence: CDR1 SGDLS, CDR2 YYNGEE. This CDR3 has 14 residues. V was clipped by 0 bases and J by 4 bases, with 10 bases between them. CDR3 region: CASSVGWEGYGYTF. The CDR3 DNA follows: TGTGCCAGCAGCGTAGGATGGGAGGGCTATGGCTACACCTTC.

The V call is TRBV7-3, the J call TRBJ2-3; D call uncertain. Germline V CDR1 and CDR2: SGHTA, FQGTGA. This CDR3 has 12 residues. The germline V and J ends were trimmed by 7 bases and 4 bases, with 9 bases remaining between them. The CDR3 region has the DNA TGTGCCAGCAACCTAGGGTCAGATACGCAGTATTTT. The encoded protein is CASNLGSDTQYF.

This clone was seen just once. The rearrangement joins TRBV5-1 to TRBJ1-1, with 7 bases identical to TRBD1. Unmatched junction bases numbered 7, after V lost 4 bases and J lost 4 bases. The CDR3 length is 14 residues. The V gene's germline CDR1 is SGHRS and CDR2 YFSETQ. CDR3 DNA sequence: TGCGCCAGCAGCAGAGGACAGGTCAGCACTGAAGCTTTCTTT. Encoded protein: CASSRGQVSTEAFF.

The CDR3 loop is CASSGEKLFF. CDR3 in DNA: TGTGCCAGCAGTGGGGAAAAACTGTTTTTT. The V call is TRBV7-9, the J call TRBJ1-4, with unresolved D. Germline-derived CDR1 and CDR2 are SEHNR and FQNEAQ (reference sequence). This CDR3 has 10 residues. Trimming removed 6 bases from V and 8 bases from J, with 4 bases in between.

The chain joins TRBV5-6 to TRBJ1-6, with TRBD1 as a possible D gene (5 bases). Trimming cost V 1 base and J 8 bases, with 13 bases left between them. Per the germline V gene, CDR1 is SGHDT and CDR2 is YYEEEE. This CDR3 is built from 15 residues. In DNA, the CDR3 is TGTGCCAGCAGCTTGCCCGGGACGGGGGATTCACCCCTCCACTTT. Amino acids: CASSLPGTGDSPLHF.

This clone was found a few times. The rearrangement uses TRBV27 and TRBJ2-7; D is ambiguous. V was trimmed by 2 bases and J by 0 bases, leaving 8 bases between them. This CDR3 comprises 14 residues. From germline, CDR1 is MNHEY and CDR2 SMNVEV (reference sequence). The CDR3 is CASSLRRSSYEQYF. CDR3 nucleotide sequence: TGTGCCAGCAGTTTACGCAGAAGCTCCTACGAGCAGTACTTC.

The rearrangement joins TRBV30 to TRBJ1-6, with 9 positions matching TRBD1. Trimming took 4 bases from V and 9 from J; bases not matched to a gene: 4. Germline V gene lookup returns CDR1 GTSNPN and CDR2 SVGIG (reference sequence). The CDR3 covers 13 residues. CDR3 sequence reads: CAWNGQGISPLHF. CDR3 sequence (DNA): TGTGCCTGGAACGGACAGGGGATTTCACCCCTCCACTTT.